This TCR beta chain was obtained from a study of blood T cell repertoires in COVID-19. The wider study: Samples taken during acute and convalescent COVID-19 were collected in the United States, Italy and Spain. Nucleic acid was either cDNA or gDNA, and it came from T cells, B-cell-depleted T cells, or PBMCs.

Original methodology: Quantification of nucleated cells was approximated via reference gene primer amplification. Sequenced by immunoSEQ multiplex PCR; TCRdb stores in-frame clones only, minus some. From that table come the V and J calls and clone size; the DNA was used to work out D and trimming. The table lists around 63,000 clones, more than 75% of them singletons. From germline, CDR1 is SNHLY and CDR2 FYNNEI. This CDR3 contains 14 residues. With 2 bases removed from V and 1 base from J, the gap between germline ends came to 9 bases. The receptor was isolated from a man aged 55 to 70 with acute or convalescent COVID-19. This chain connects TRBV2 to TRBJ2-7; D is perhaps TRBD1 (6 bases). Sequencing input: peripheral blood. The CDR3 coding sequence is TGTGCCAGCAGTGAAAGACAGGTTTCCTACGAGCAGTACTTC. Its translation is CASSERQVSYEQYF.